The TCR beta chain under discussion was sequenced for a study of OX40 agonist ivuxolimab in advanced cancers. The sample holds one count of this clone. Only in-frame clones appear in the TCRdb table, and some are missing; sequencing was by immunoSEQ multiplex PCR. This sample carries 50,000 to 60,000 clones, over 80% of them seen once, and the ten largest clones take 3.8%. The TCR comes from an adult with an advanced solid tumor such as melanoma, head and neck, liver or kidney cancer. The sequences come from CD4+ or CD8+ T cells sorted from blood, collected in a trial of the OX40 agonist ivuxolimab.

The CDR3, as DNA: TGTGCCAGCGGAACAGGAGGGGACACAGATACGCAGTATTTT. As protein: CASGTGGDTDTQYF. J is TRBJ2-3 and V is TRBV6-4, with D possibly matching TRBD2 (6 bases). V was pared by 8 bases and J by 2 bases, with 14 bases between. CDR1 is MRHNA and CDR2 is SNTAGT in the germline V gene. The CDR3 contains 14 residues.